This T cell receptor (beta chain) stems from a study of CD8 T cells in Susac syndrome. Study results and limitations: The TCR sequencing and HLA analysis in the study involved a relatively small number of individuals, as the study acknowledged.

Sequencing targeted TCR beta in blood CD8+ and CD4+ T cells. Germline CDR1 is LGHDT and CDR2 is YNNKEL (reference sequence). The CDR3 is 17 amino acids. Trimming cost V 0 bases and J 0 bases, with 14 bases left between them. In regard to this clonotype: Its matching antigen is unknown.

After extraction with the RNeasy kit, about 0.45 to 1 ug of the RNA was reverse transcribed using random hexamers. Across 54 Vbeta and 13 Jbeta, immunoSEQ multiplex PCR amplified TCR beta CDR3. TCRdb re-derived calls from the immunoSEQ multiplex PCR reads in MiXCR, one entry per CDR3 protein. The sample has some 140,000 distinct CDR3 sequences, 75% to 90% seen once; the top ten hold around 0.49%. The sample taken for sequencing was CD8+ T cells from PBMCs. The clonotype was recovered from a human donor with multiple sclerosis. This rearrangement joins TRBV3-1 to TRBJ1-1; D gene uncertain. This CDR3 is CASSQDFPFPMNTEAFF. DNA for the CDR3: TGTGCCAGCAGCCAAGATTTCCCCTTTCCCATGAACACTGAAGCTTTCTTT.